These 21 T cell receptor beta chains originate from one sample sequenced in a study of identical twins. One entry per CDR3 protein results from TCRdb running MiXCR on the 5' RACE reads. The table lists 700,000 to 950,000 distinct CDR3 sequences, about 12% of them singletons, with 1.5% to 2% in the top ten. This sample was also put to use in a study of yellow fever vaccine responses in identical twins.

Sequenced sample: PBMCs. The source of these receptors is a woman in her late teens or twenties in good health.

This clonotype was found a few times. V and J are TRBV6-2 or TRBV6-3 and TRBJ2-2; 14 bases line up with TRBD2. The CDR3 is 21 residues long. Germline CDR1 and CDR2: MNHEY and SVGEGT. V was clipped by 6 bases and J by 0 bases; unmatched bases: 15. Written as DNA, the CDR3 is TGTGCCAGCAGGGGACAGGGAAGGGGACTAGCGGGGGTCGCGAACACCGGGGAGCTGTTTTTT. Protein: CASRGQGRGLAGVANTGELFF.

At least ten counts were recorded for this clonotype. The chain carries TRBV7-8 and TRBJ2-1, with D possibly TRBD1 on 5 matching bases. In germline, CDR1 is SGHVS, CDR2 FQNEAQ. The germline V and J ends were trimmed by 1 base and 6 bases, with 13 bases remaining between them. The CDR3 length is 15 residues. The CDR3 DNA reads TGTGCCAGCAGCTTAGGGCAGGGTGACGGCAATGAGCAGTTCTTC. Protein: CASSLGQGDGNEQFF.

In this sample, this clonotype turned up many times. V and J are TRBV11-2 and TRBJ2-2; TRBD2 might be the D (6 bases). Trimming shortened V by 1 base and J by 1 base, and 10 bases separated the two germline ends. The germline V gene encodes CDR1 SGHAT and CDR2 FQNNGV. The CDR3 extends over 16 amino acids. The CDR3 is CASSLVRGLNTGELFF. The CDR3 DNA sequence: TGTGCCAGCAGCTTAGTTCGGGGACTGAACACCGGGGAGCTGTTTTTT.

The chain employs TRBV20-1 and TRBJ2-7; D unresolved. The CDR3 is made up of 13 amino acids. Between the trimmed V and J ends, which lost 1 base and 4 bases, there was a span of 11 bases. The V gene's germline CDR1 is DFQATT and CDR2 SNEGSKA (reference sequence). The CDR3 DNA is TGCAGTGCTAGAGGGCAGGCTGTTTACGAGCAGTACTTC. It translates to CSARGQAVYEQYF.

CDR3 in DNA: TGTGCCAGCAGCCGTATACGGACTAGCGGGTGGGATGAGCAGTTCTTC. Residues: CASSRIRTSGWDEQFF. The chain is built from TRBV5-5 and TRBJ2-1; 11 bases map to TRBD2. Germline trimming cut 4 bases from V and 8 bases from J; bases unmatched to any gene: 11. This CDR3 region has 16 residues. Germline CDR1 SGHKS, CDR2 YYEKEE (reference sequence).

This clonotype was counted only a few times. The chain couples TRBV12-3 or TRBV12-4 to TRBJ2-6; no clear D gene. The length of the CDR3 is 15 residues. Trimming left V 5 bases short and J 1 base short, with 9 bases between. The CDR3 is CASSDTDSGANVLTF. In DNA form, the CDR3 reads TGTGCCAGCAGTGACACAGATTCTGGGGCCAACGTCCTGACTTTC.

This clonotype was counted only a few times. The V gene is TRBV10-2, the J gene TRBJ1-5; D ambiguous. The CDR3 contains 13 residues. CDR1 and CDR2 (germline): WSHSY, SAAADI. With 7 bases removed from V and 4 bases from J, the gap between germline ends came to 11 bases. CDR3 in amino acids: CASTTQPNQPQHF. The DNA for the CDR3 is TGCGCCAGCACGACTCAACCGAATCAGCCCCAGCATTTT.

This clonotype showed up just once. V gene TRBV5-6 combines with J gene TRBJ2-7; D is unclear. V lost 2 bases and J 2 bases, leaving 14 bases between the germline ends. Germline CDR1 reads SGHDT; CDR2 reads YYEEEE. The CDR3 runs to 15 residues. The CDR3 region has the DNA TGTGCCAGCAGCTTCCTGTTAAGGGTACCCTACGAGCAGTACTTC. This codes for CASSFLLRVPYEQYF.

The V and J genes are TRBV19 and TRBJ2-2, with D unresolved. The length of the CDR3 is 14 residues. Trimming took 2 bases from V and 1 from J, leaving 5 bases between them. Germline-derived CDR1 and CDR2 are LNHDA and SQIVND (reference sequence). The CDR3 nucleotides read TGTGCCAGTAGTATAAGTGAGAACACCGGGGAGCTGTTTTTT. This translates into CASSISENTGELFF.

This chain joins TRBV5-5 and TRBJ2-7, with a weak D call TRBD2 (5 bases). The CDR3 totals 14 residues. Germline V gene data show CDR1 as SGHKS and CDR2 as YYEKEE (reference sequence). The V end lost 0 bases, the J end lost 6 bases, and 13 bases lay between the germline ends. DNA of the CDR3: TGTGCCAGCAGCTTGGGTTTTGGGAGTGGCGAGCAGTACTTC. It translates to CASSLGFGSGEQYF.

This clonotype was counted many times. The chain links TRBV20-1 to TRBJ2-5; a weak D match, TRBD1 (6 bases). The CDR3 has 11 residues. Trimming shortened V by 6 bases and J by 5 bases, and 10 bases separated the two germline ends. Germline V gives CDR1 DFQATT, CDR2 SNEGSKA (reference sequence). The CDR3 DNA is TGCAGTGCAACGAGGGGGGAGACCCAGTACTTC. Translated: CSATRGETQYF.

There are many counts of this clonotype. The chain recombines TRBV29-1 with TRBJ2-2, with 7 bases aligning to TRBD1. In germline, CDR1 is SQVTM, CDR2 ANQGSEA. V shed 6 bases, J shed 8 bases, and the junction held 6 bases outside the gene matches. The CDR3 spans 12 residues. The CDR3 sequence: CSVRAQGGELFF. DNA of the CDR3: TGCAGCGTCCGTGCACAGGGGGGGGAGCTGTTTTTT.

This clonotype was observed a single time. V usage is TRBV3-1 and J usage is TRBJ1-2; unclear D gene. V lost 2 bases, J lost 5 bases, and 6 bases lay in between. CDR3 length equals 12 residues. CDR1 and CDR2 from the germline V gene are LGHDT and YNNKEL (reference sequence). The CDR3 spells CASSQSGYGYTF. CDR3 DNA: TGTGCCAGCAGCCAATCCGGATATGGCTACACCTTC.

This chain links TRBV4-2 with TRBJ2-2, with no clear D. The CDR3 consists of 16 residues. Looked up from germline, CDR1 is LGHNA and CDR2 is YNFKEQ. With 0 bases removed from V and 5 bases from J, the gap between germline ends came to 13 bases. The CDR3 loop reads CASSQESSLVTGELFF. DNA of the CDR3: TGTGCCAGCAGCCAAGAGTCGTCCCTGGTGACCGGGGAGCTGTTTTTT.

This chain connects TRBV27 to TRBJ1-1, with D tentatively TRBD1 (5 bases). Deletions cut 0 bases from V and 8 bases from J, with 13 bases between. The V gene's germline CDR1 is MNHEY and CDR2 SMNVEV (reference sequence). This CDR3 is 14 amino acids long. CDR3 region: CASSLSRTYREAFF. CDR3 nucleotide sequence: TGTGCCAGCAGTTTATCCCGGACCTACAGGGAAGCTTTCTTT.

This clonotype was seen a handful of times. CDR3 sequence: CATSSSWNTEAFF. In DNA form, the CDR3 reads TGTGCCACCAGTTCGAGCTGGAACACTGAAGCTTTCTTT. The V gene is TRBV24-1, the J gene TRBJ1-1; no reliable D call. V lost 6 bases and J 1 base, leaving 8 bases between the germline ends. CDR1 is KGHDR and CDR2 is SFDVKD in the germline V gene. The CDR3 has 13 amino acids.

This clonotype came up many times. This chain connects TRBV5-1 to TRBJ2-1; D is ambiguous. Germline V gene lookup returns CDR1 SGHRS and CDR2 YFSETQ. V lost 1 base to trimming and J lost 2 bases, with 4 bases between them. This CDR3 region has 13 residues. This CDR3 is CASSLRTYNEQFF. CDR3 in DNA: TGCGCCAGCAGCTTGCGGACCTACAATGAGCAGTTCTTC.

At least ten counts were recorded for this clonotype. The chain carries TRBV7-8 and TRBJ2-3, with TRBD2 matching over 14 bases. The CDR3 is 16 residues long. With V trimmed by 5 bases and J by 4 bases, 5 bases remained unmatched. Germline lookup yields CDR1 SGHVS and CDR2 FQNEAQ. As DNA, the CDR3 is TGTGCCAGCAGCACGGGACTAGCGGGAGTGTCAGATACGCAGTATTTT. Translating it yields CASSTGLAGVSDTQYF.

Concerning this clonotype itself: A junction end diverges from the germline sequence, so it may reflect a read error. V and J are TRBV12-3 or TRBV12-4 and TRBJ1-1; 10 nucleotides line up with TRBD1. This CDR3 has 18 amino acids. CDR3 in amino acids: CDSSLKDRGIWVNTEAFF. The DNA of the CDR3 is TGTGACAGCAGTCTTAAGGACAGGGGGATATGGGTGAACACTGAAGCTTTCTTT.

The chain joins TRBV7-6 to TRBJ2-5; D perhaps matches TRBD1 (6 bases). The CDR3 contains 15 residues. V dropped 5 bases and J dropped 1 base, with 14 bases sitting between them. CDR1 is SGHVS, CDR2 FNYEAQ, per germline. The CDR3 is CASSQQGSLQETQYF. The CDR3 bases are TGTGCCAGCAGCCAACAGGGTTCCCTCCAAGAGACCCAGTACTTC.

Details on this clonotype: The junction differs from germline at one of its ends, possibly a read error. This sequence joins TRBV20-1 and TRBJ2-7, with unresolved D. This CDR3 spans 10 amino acids. The V gene's germline CDR1 is DFQATT and CDR2 SNEGSKA (reference sequence). The CDR3 here is CSARDHQQYF. The CDR3 nucleotides read TGCAGTGCCAGAGATCACCAGCAGTACTTC.